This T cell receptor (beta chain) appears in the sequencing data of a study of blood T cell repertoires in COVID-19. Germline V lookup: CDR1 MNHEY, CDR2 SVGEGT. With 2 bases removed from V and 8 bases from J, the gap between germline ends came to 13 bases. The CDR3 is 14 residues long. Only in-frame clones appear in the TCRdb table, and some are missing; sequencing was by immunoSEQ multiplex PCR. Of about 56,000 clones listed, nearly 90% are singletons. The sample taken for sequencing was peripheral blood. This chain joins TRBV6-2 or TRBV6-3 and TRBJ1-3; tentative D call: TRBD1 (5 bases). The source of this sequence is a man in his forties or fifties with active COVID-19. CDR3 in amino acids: CASSYHRSRDTIYF. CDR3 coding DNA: TGTGCCAGCAGTTACCACAGGAGTCGGGACACCATATATTTT.